The clone carrying this T cell receptor beta chain was counted at least ten times. TCR beta CDR3 regions were amplified from RNA. The TCR CDR3 first-round RT-PCR relied on the HTBI primer set. TCRdb fed the multiplex PCR reads into MiXCR, producing one record per CDR3 protein. Seen here are 550,000 to 650,000 distinct CDR3 sequences, around 14% observed once, and the top ten hold almost 6%. This record belongs to a study of T cells in Graves' hyperthyroidism and ophthalmopathy. The CDR3 totals 13 residues. Trimming pared 7 bases from V and 0 bases from J, leaving 9 bases between. Germline V gene sequence: CDR1 LNHDA, CDR2 SQIVND (reference sequence).

The rearrangement links TRBV19 to TRBJ1-1; D is undetermined. Input material: blood. The TCR sequence derives from a woman aged 30 to 39 with Graves' hyperthyroidism that later progressed to Graves' ophthalmopathy. CDR3 DNA: TGTGCCAGTACCGGGATGATGAACACTGAAGCTTTCTTT. It encodes CASTGMMNTEAFF.